This T cell receptor (beta chain) came from a study of CD8 T cells in Susac syndrome. With random hexamers, reverse transcription was performed on roughly 0.5 to 1 ug of RNA. TCRdb re-called the immunoSEQ multiplex PCR reads through MiXCR, storing one row per CDR3 protein. The sample shows about 120,000 distinct CDR3 sequences, around 92% of them seen only once. The CDR3 runs 13 residues. From germline, CDR1 is MNHEY and CDR2 SVGAGI. Trimming took 3 bases from V and 12 from J; bases not matched to a gene: 9. This clonotype was seen more than once but under ten times. Its antigen is still unknown. Healthy donors, matched for age and sex, constituted the control group. The study, taken as a whole, reports: TCR sequencing and HLA analysis covered a relatively small number of individuals.

Sequenced input: CD8+ T cells from PBMCs. The TCR was taken from a human donor in good health. The rearrangement links TRBV6-5 to TRBJ2-3; 7 bases fit TRBD2. CDR3 in DNA: TGTGCCAGCAGTTATAACTTCCAGCGGGGACAGTATTTT. Translation gives CASSYNFQRGQYF.